This entry concerns a single T cell receptor beta chain. Its antigen is not identified. This CDR3 is built from 13 residues. From germline, CDR1 is DFQATT and CDR2 SNEGSKA (reference sequence). This sample is part of a study of blood T cells in healthy people across ages. Whole-study results and caveats: Age brought a roughly linear fall in TCR beta diversity measured per million T cells. Diversity was higher, and naive CD4+ cells more numerous, in long-lived donors than in aged donors.

Every participating donor contributed about 10 milliliters of peripheral blood through a draw. A sample-barcoded 5' primer and a J-beta primer mix were used in a second PCR of roughly 6 to 11 cycles. TCRdb reanalysed the 5' RACE reads using MiXCR and keeps one entry per CDR3 protein. Here the sample spans roughly 1,500,000 distinct CDR3 sequences, around 35% being singletons. This TCR came from a woman aged 25 to 39 in good health. Sequenced material: blood. The V call is TRBV20-1, the J call TRBJ2-4, with D perhaps TRBD2 (5 bases). The end of the DNA is better explained by TRBJ2-7, so the J call may be wrong. CDR3 in amino acids: CSARGGLSYEQYF. The DNA of the CDR3 is TGCAGTGCTAGAGGCGGGTTAAGTTACGAGCAGTACTTC.